Following are 8 T cell receptor beta chains from one sample sequenced in a study of early T cells in non-severe SARS-CoV-2 infection. TCRdb reanalysed the 5' RACE reads using MiXCR and keeps one entry per CDR3 protein. The sample holds some 82,000 distinct CDR3 sequences, 12% seen once. The source material was whole blood. The receptors originated from an adult who was a healthcare worker with PCR-confirmed SARS-CoV-2 infection or an uninfected control (not recorded which).

The chain uses TRBV5-1 and TRBJ1-2; D is uncertain. The V gene's germline CDR1 is SGHRS and CDR2 YFSETQ. The CDR3 totals 15 residues. V lost 0 bases, J lost 6 bases, and 15 bases lay in between. This CDR3 reads CASSLEGRLADGYTF. The CDR3, as DNA: TGCGCCAGCAGCTTGGAGGGCAGGCTGGCTGATGGCTACACCTTC.

Ten or more counts support this clonotype. V usage is TRBV5-1 and J usage is TRBJ2-5; D is uncertain. In germline, CDR1 is SGHRS, CDR2 YFSETQ. Trimming took 0 bases from V and 4 from J, leaving 13 bases between them. CDR3 size: 15 residues. In DNA form, the CDR3 reads TGCGCCAGCAGCTTGGCCGAGAAGTTTACAGAGACCCAGTACTTC. It yields the protein CASSLAEKFTETQYF.

This rearrangement joins TRBV10-1 to TRBJ1-1; no definite D call. Germline V lookup: CDR1 WNHNN, CDR2 SYGVQD (reference sequence). This CDR3 comprises 15 residues. Trimming took 0 bases from V and 4 from J, leaving 12 bases between them. CDR3 amino acids: CASSESRGVGTEAFF. The CDR3 DNA follows: TGCGCCAGCAGTGAGTCCCGGGGAGTGGGCACTGAAGCTTTCTTT.

This clonotype came up a few times. The chain combines TRBV5-5 with TRBJ1-5, with D uncertain. The germline gives CDR1 SGHKS, CDR2 YYEKEE (reference sequence). The V end was cut by 2 bases, the J end by 0 bases, with 6 bases between. The CDR3 has 14 residues. CDR3 in amino acids: CASSFHDSNQPQHF. The CDR3 region has the DNA TGTGCCAGCAGCTTCCACGATAGCAATCAGCCCCAGCATTTT. Together with reference TRBV5-5 and TRBJ1-5, the CDR3 gives the full variable domain: DAGVTQSPTHLIKTRGQQVTLRCSPISGHKSVSWYQQVLGQGPQFIFQYYEKEERGRGNFPDRFSARQFPNYSSELNVNALLLGDSALYLCASSFHDSNQPQHFGDGTRLSIL.

The chain has TRBV5-6 and TRBJ2-1, with 10 bases fitting TRBD2. Trimming took 6 bases from V and 4 from J; bases not matched to a gene: 10. CDR3 length equals 16 residues. Germline V gene lookup returns CDR1 SGHDT and CDR2 YYEEEE. CDR3 region: CASILRTSGMYNEQFF. CDR3 sequence (DNA): TGTGCCAGCATCCTTAGGACTAGCGGAATGTACAATGAGCAGTTCTTC.

This clonotype occurred many times. The V call is TRBV5-1, the J call TRBJ2-4, with TRBD2 matching over 12 bases. Germline V gene lookup returns CDR1 SGHRS and CDR2 YFSETQ. V lost 0 bases, J lost 15 bases, and 7 bases stayed unmatched. The CDR3 spans 14 residues. The CDR3 is CASSLAGTSGPLYF. The CDR3 nucleotides read TGCGCCAGCAGCTTGGCCGGGACTAGCGGGCCGTTGTACTTC.

This clonotype was counted ten times or more. J is TRBJ2-7 and V is TRBV29-1, with 7 nucleotides matching TRBD2. The CDR3 has 12 amino acids. Germline V CDR1 and CDR2: SQVTM, ANQGSEA. V was pared by 7 bases and J by 4 bases, with 7 bases of the junction left unmatched. The CDR3 is CSALIGGYEQYF. The CDR3 nucleotides read TGCAGCGCCCTGATCGGGGGGTACGAGCAGTACTTC.

In its sample, this clonotype was seen many times. V usage is TRBV7-6 and J usage is TRBJ1-4; D may be TRBD1 (6 bases). The V and J ends lost 1 base and 7 bases respectively, with 10 bases between them. CDR1 is SGHVS and CDR2 is FNYEAQ in the germline V gene. The CDR3 length is 14 residues. CDR3 DNA: TGTGCCAGCAGCTTAGGGGGGCTGGTTGAAAAACTGTTTTTT. Translated, it gives CASSLGGLVEKLFF.